A selection of T cell receptor beta chains follows, all from one sample in a study of identical twins. MiXCR, applied by TCRdb to the 5' RACE reads, yields one record per CDR3 protein. The sample lists approximately 670,000 distinct CDR3 sequences, less than 7% occurring once. Sequenced input: naive T cells sorted from blood. Every receptor here comes from a man between 18 and 29 years old in good health. Each CDR3 is given with its conserved first and last residue. A D gene is named only where the DNA matches it firmly. The size of a clone is reported for some rows only, either as once, few or many, or as a class for expanded clones.

D,V,size,J,CDR3,DNA
NA,TRBV12-3/TRBV12-4,many,TRBJ1-5,CASSLRGQPQHF,TGTGCCAGCAGTTTAAGGGGTCAGCCCCAGCATTTT
NA,TRBV6-1,NA,TRBJ1-6,CASSDTGLGSPLHF,TGTGCCAGCAGTGATACAGGGTTGGGATCACCCCTCCACTTT
NA,TRBV7-9,NA,TRBJ2-5,CASSPTLGRETQYF,TGTGCCAGCAGCCCCACCCTTGGGAGAGAGACCCAGTACTTC
NA,TRBV5-1,NA,TRBJ2-7,CASSLAGRAAYEQYF,TGCGCCAGCAGCTTGGCCGGGCGGGCTGCCTACGAGCAGTACTTC
NA,TRBV7-8,NA,TRBJ2-1,CASSFYPRGSSYNEQFF,TGTGCCAGCAGCTTTTACCCCCGGGGGAGCTCCTACAATGAGCAGTTCTTC
TRBD1,TRBV9,few,TRBJ2-1,CASSPGQGSTYNEQFF,TGTGCCAGCAGCCCCGGACAGGGGAGCACCTACAATGAGCAGTTCTTC
TRBD2,TRBV5-1,many,TRBJ2-1,CASSDSGGVGYNEQFF,TGCGCCAGCAGCGATAGCGGGGGAGTAGGGTACAATGAGCAGTTCTTC
NA,TRBV5-1,many,TRBJ2-7,CASSLPDKQAVQYF,TGCGCCAGCAGCTTGCCGGACAAACAAGCCGTGCAGTACTTC
TRBD2,TRBV5-1,many,TRBJ2-1,CASSLALGTSAVNEQFF,TGCGCCAGCAGCTTGGCGCTTGGGACTAGCGCGGTCAATGAGCAGTTCTTC
TRBD1,TRBV29-1,few,TRBJ2-7,CSVGDRGVHEQYF,TGCAGCGTGGGTGACAGGGGCGTCCACGAGCAGTACTTC
TRBD2,TRBV20-1,NA,TRBJ2-3,CSATSGRTDTQYF,TGCAGTGCTACTAGCGGGAGAACAGATACGCAGTATTTT
NA,TRBV20-1,few,TRBJ1-1,CSASPPANTEAFF,TGCAGTGCTAGTCCCCCGGCGAACACTGAAGCTTTCTTT
TRBD2,TRBV10-3,many,TRBJ2-1,CAISLLAEPYEQFF,TGTGCCATCAGTCTCCTAGCGGAGCCTTATGAGCAGTTCTTC
TRBD1,TRBV5-1,many,TRBJ2-1,CASIPGPGTGPLQSYNEQFF,TGCGCCAGCATACCGGGGCCCGGGACAGGGCCACTACAGAGTTACAATGAGCAGTTCTTC
NA,TRBV20-1,NA,TRBJ2-3,CSARGRQSATDTQYF,TGCAGTGCTAGAGGCCGACAATCTGCCACAGATACGCAGTATTTT
NA,TRBV28,few,TRBJ2-3,CAAEGEVDTQYF,TGTGCCGCGGAGGGGGAAGTAGATACGCAGTATTTT
NA,TRBV20-1,NA,TRBJ1-5,CSARATGISNQPQHF,TGCAGTGCTAGGGCCACAGGGATAAGCAATCAGCCCCAGCATTTT
NA,TRBV7-9,many,TRBJ2-3,CASSPLQESTDTQYF,TGTGCCAGCAGTCCTCTTCAGGAAAGCACAGATACGCAGTATTTT
TRBD1,TRBV12-3/TRBV12-4,many,TRBJ1-4,CASSIQGADEKLFF,TGTGCCAGCAGCATACAGGGGGCCGATGAAAAACTGTTTTTT
TRBD2,TRBV5-5,few,TRBJ2-1,CASSLGQSGGNEQFF,TGTGCCAGCAGCTTGGGGCAGTCGGGGGGCAATGAGCAGTTCTTC
TRBD2,TRBV24-1,many,TRBJ2-1,CATSDRSGSAYNEQFF,TGTGCCACCAGTGACCGTAGCGGGAGTGCCTACAATGAGCAGTTCTTC
NA,TRBV5-1,many,TRBJ1-6,CASRSGVDSPLHF,TGCGCCAGCCGCTCCGGGGTGGATTCACCCCTCCACTTT
NA,TRBV5-1,few,TRBJ2-3,CASSYILVNTDTQYF,TGCGCCAGCAGCTACATACTCGTGAACACAGATACGCAGTATTTT
TRBD2,TRBV19,NA,TRBJ2-1,CASSWALAGTNEQFF,TGTGCCAGTTCTTGGGCGCTAGCGGGAACGAATGAGCAGTTCTTC
NA,TRBV29-1,NA,TRBJ1-2,CSVHRGGTDGYTF,TGCAGCGTTCACCGGGGGGGTACCGATGGCTACACCTTC
TRBD2,TRBV10-3,many,TRBJ2-2,CAISGLAGGNTGELFF,TGTGCCATCAGCGGACTAGCGGGAGGGAACACCGGGGAGCTGTTTTTT
NA,TRBV12-3/TRBV12-4,many,TRBJ2-2,CASIRMGTGELFF,TGTGCCAGCATCAGAATGGGCACCGGGGAGCTGTTTTTT